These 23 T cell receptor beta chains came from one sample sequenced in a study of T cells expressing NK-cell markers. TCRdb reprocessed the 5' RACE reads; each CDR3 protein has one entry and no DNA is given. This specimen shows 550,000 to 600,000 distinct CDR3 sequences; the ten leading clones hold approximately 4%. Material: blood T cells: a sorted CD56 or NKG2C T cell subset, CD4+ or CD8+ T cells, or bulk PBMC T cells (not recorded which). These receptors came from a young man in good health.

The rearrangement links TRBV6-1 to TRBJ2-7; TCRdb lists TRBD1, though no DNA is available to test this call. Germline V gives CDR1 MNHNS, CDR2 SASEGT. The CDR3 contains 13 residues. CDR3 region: CASTGTGGREQYF.

CDR3 protein: CASILAGGTYEQYF. This chain joins TRBV6-2 or TRBV6-3 and TRBJ2-7; TCRdb returns TRBD2, unconfirmable since there is no DNA. CDR1 and CDR2 from the germline V gene are MNHEY and SVGEGT. CDR3 length equals 14 residues.

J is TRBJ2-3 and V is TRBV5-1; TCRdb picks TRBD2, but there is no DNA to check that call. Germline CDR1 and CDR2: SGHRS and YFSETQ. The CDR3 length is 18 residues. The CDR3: CASSLGPPLAGVRDTQYF.

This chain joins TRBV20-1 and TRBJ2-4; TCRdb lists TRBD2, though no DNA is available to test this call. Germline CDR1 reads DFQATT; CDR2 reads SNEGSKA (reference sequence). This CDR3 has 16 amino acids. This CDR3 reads CSARVGTLIAKNIQYF.

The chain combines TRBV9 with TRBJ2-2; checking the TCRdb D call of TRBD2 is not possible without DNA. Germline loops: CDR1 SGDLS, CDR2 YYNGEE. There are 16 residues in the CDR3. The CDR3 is CASSVVPAVGAGELFF.

CDR3 in amino acids: CAISAETGLLAKNIQYF. V and J are TRBV10-3 and TRBJ2-4; TCRdb designates TRBD1, a call that cannot be tested without DNA. Per the germline V gene, CDR1 is ENHRY and CDR2 is SYGVKD. CDR3 length equals 17 residues.

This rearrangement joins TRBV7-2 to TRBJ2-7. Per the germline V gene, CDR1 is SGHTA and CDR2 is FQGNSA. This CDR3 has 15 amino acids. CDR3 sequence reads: CASSLENRGRLEQYF.

CDR3 loop: CASSLGGEGLGTEAFF. The rearrangement links TRBV7-9 to TRBJ1-1. The CDR3 runs 16 residues. Germline lookup yields CDR1 SEHNR and CDR2 FQNEAQ (reference sequence). The entire variable domain, with the rest obtained from reference TRBV7-9 and TRBJ1-1, is as follows: DTGVSQNPRHKITKRGQNVTFRCDPISEHNRLYWYRQTLGQGPEFLTYFQNEAQLEKSRLLSDRFSAERPKGSFSTLEIQRTEQGDSAMYLCASSLGGEGLGTEAFFGQGTRLTVV.

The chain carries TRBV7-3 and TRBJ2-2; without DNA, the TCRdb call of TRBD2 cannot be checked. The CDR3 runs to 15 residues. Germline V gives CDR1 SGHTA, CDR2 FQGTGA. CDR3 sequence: CASSLVAENTGELFF.

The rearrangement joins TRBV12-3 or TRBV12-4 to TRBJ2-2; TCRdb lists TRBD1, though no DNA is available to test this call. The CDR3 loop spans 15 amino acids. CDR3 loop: CASSLGTGATGELFF.

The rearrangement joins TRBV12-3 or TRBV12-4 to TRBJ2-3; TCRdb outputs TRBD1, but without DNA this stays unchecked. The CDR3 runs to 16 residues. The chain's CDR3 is CASSSGQGGFGGGQYF.

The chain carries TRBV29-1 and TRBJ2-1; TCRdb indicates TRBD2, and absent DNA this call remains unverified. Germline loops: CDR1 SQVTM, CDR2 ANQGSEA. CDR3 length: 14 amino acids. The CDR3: CSVVAGAGGNEQFF.

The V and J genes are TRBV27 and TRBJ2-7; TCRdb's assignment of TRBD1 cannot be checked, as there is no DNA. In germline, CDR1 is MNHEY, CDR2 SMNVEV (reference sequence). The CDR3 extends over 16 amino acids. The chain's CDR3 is CASSPIQGVLSYEQYF.

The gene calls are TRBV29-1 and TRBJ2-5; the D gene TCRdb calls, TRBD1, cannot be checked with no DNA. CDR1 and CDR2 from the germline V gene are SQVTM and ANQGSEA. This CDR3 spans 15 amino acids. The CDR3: CSVRSLPTGEETQYF.

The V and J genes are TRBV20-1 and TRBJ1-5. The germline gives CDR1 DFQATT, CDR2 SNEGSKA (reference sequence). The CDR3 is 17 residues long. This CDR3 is CSAKISDIIYSNQPQHF.

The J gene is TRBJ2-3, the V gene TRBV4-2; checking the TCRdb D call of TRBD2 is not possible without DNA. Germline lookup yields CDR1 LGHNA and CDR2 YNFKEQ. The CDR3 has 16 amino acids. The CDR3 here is CASSQDLSGSADTQYF.

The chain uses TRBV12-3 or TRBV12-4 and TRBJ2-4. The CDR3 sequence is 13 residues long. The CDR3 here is CASSFQPKRIQYF.

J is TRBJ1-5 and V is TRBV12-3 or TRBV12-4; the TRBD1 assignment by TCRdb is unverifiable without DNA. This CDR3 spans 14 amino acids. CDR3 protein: CASSLLVGGQPQHF.

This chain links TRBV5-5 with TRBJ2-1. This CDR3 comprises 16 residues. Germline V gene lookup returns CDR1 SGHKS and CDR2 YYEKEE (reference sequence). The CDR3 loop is CASSFFTRRFGNEQFF.

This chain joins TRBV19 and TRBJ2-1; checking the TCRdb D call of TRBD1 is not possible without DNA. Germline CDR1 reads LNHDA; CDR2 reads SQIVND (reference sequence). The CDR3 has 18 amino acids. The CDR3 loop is CASSIDLLRGISYNEQFF.

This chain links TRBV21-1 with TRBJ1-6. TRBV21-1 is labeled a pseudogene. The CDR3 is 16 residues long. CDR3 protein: CASSKVGFSYNSPLHF.

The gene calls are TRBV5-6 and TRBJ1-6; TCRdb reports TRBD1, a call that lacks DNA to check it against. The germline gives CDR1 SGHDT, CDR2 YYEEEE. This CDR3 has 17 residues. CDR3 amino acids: CASSPLRGGSYNSPLHF.

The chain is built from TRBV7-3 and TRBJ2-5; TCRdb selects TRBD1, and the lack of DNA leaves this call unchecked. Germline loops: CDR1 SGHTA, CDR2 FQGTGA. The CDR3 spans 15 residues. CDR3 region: CASSPGAGWQETQYF.